A selection of T cell receptor beta chains follows, all from one sample in a study of cytomegalovirus exposure and HLA in healthy donors. The repertoire was sequenced with immunoSEQ multiplex PCR; TCRdb's copy has only in-frame clones and lacks some. The sample yields about 200,000 clones, roughly 70% seen once. Material for sequencing was PBMCs. The receptors originated from a woman in her twenties or thirties in good health and CMV-seronegative. Both conserved end residues are part of each CDR3. The D gene is left open where the match is weak. Size values are once, few and many counts, or a class for expanded clones, and some rows have none.

d_gene	v_gene	abundance	j_gene	CDR3nt	CDR3aa
-	TRBV30	-	TRBJ2-3	TGTGCCTGGAGTGTTTTTGGGGGCGGTAGCACAGATACGCAGTATTTT	CAWSVFGGGSTDTQYF
-	TRBV4-1	-	TRBJ1-4	TGCGCCAGCAGACTTCGGAATACAGGGTCCGAAAAACTGTTTTTT	CASRLRNTGSEKLFF
-	TRBV5-1	-	TRBJ1-2	TGCGCCAGCAGCTTGGGGCCAACTAACTATGGCTACACCTTC	CASSLGPTNYGYTF
TRBD1	TRBV9	-	TRBJ1-4	TGTGCCAGCAGCGCGCAACAGGGGGCGAACGAAAAACTGTTTTTT	CASSAQQGANEKLFF
-	TRBV7-9	-	TRBJ1-4	TGTGCCAGCAGCCTAAGGGGCAGCTCTAATGAAAAACTGTTTTTT	CASSLRGSSNEKLFF
-	TRBV15	-	TRBJ1-2	TGTGCCACCAGCAGAGTTAGGGGGGGGGCCAGATTTACCGTTAACTATGGCTACACCTTC	CATSRVRGGARFTVNYGYTF
-	TRBV2	once	TRBJ1-4	TGTGCCAGCAAACCGACTCAGGGGGAAAAACTGTTTTTT	CASKPTQGEKLFF
-	TRBV9	-	TRBJ1-4	TGTGCCAGCAGCTCGACAGGCGATAATGAAAAACTGTTTTTT	CASSSTGDNEKLFF
-	TRBV21-1	few	TRBJ2-7	TGTGCCAGCAGCACCTTTACTAACCTAGCGGGAGTGGGTACAGGGCAGTACTTC	CASSTFTNLAGVGTGQYF
-	TRBV7-2	few	TRBJ1-5	TGTGCCAGCAGCAAAGCAGGGTCAGGGCAGCCCCAGCATTTT	CASSKAGSGQPQHF
-	TRBV6-1	-	TRBJ1-2	TGTGCCAGCAGTGAGATAGTTGGCTACACCTTC	CASSEIVGYTF
TRBD1	TRBV7-3	few	TRBJ1-1	TGTGCCAGCAGCCGCGAAGGGGGCATGAACACTGAAGCTTTCTTT	CASSREGGMNTEAFF
TRBD1	TRBV7-2	-	TRBJ2-5	TGTGCCAGCAGCTCCCGGGACAGGGGAGAGACCCAGTACTTC	CASSSRDRGETQYF
-	TRBV7-9	-	TRBJ1-4	TGTGCCAGCAGCCGGGGGGATGAAAAACTGTTTTTT	CASSRGDEKLFF
-	TRBV25-1	few	TRBJ1-1	TGTGCCAGCAGCGGAATCCCCGGGAAGGGAAAGAACACTGAAGCTTTCTTT	CASSGIPGKGKNTEAFF
TRBD1	TRBV27	-	TRBJ1-3	TGTGCCAGCAGTTTCACAGGGGAATCTGGAAACACCATATATTTT	CASSFTGESGNTIYF
TRBD1	TRBV5-5	-	TRBJ2-2	TGTGCCAGCAGCAATAGGGGGCGCGGCACCGGGGAGCTGTTTTTT	CASSNRGRGTGELFF
-	TRBV21-1	few	TRBJ1-4	TGTGCCAGCAGCAAATTGGACGGAGGTGGCGAAAAACTGTTTTTT	CASSKLDGGGEKLFF
TRBD1	TRBV5-1	-	TRBJ1-1	TGCGCCAGCAGCTCAACGCGCCGGGACAGGCATGAAGCTTTCTTT	CASSSTRRDRHEAFF
TRBD1	TRBV29-1	-	TRBJ2-7	TGCAGCGTGGAGACCGGGACAGGGGTTGACGAGCAGTACTTC	CSVETGTGVDEQYF
-	TRBV13	-	TRBJ1-2	TGTGCCAGCAGCCCCTTCATGGGGGGGAGAGGGGGCTACACCTTC	CASSPFMGGRGGYTF
TRBD1	TRBV18	-	TRBJ1-2	TGTGCCAGCTCACCACCACAGGGGGCCGTCGGCTATGGCTACACCTTC	CASSPPQGAVGYGYTF